The sequence of this TCR beta chain was determined in a study of blood T cells in healthy people across ages. The study isolated at least 6 million PBMCs from each sample. General study points: Significant beta diversity loss was already apparent by age about 39, declining roughly linearly. It was held that the diversity estimates obtained from one million T cells were underestimates.

This clonotype occurred many times. Its matching antigen is unknown. With a J-beta primer mix and a sample-barcoded 5' primer, a second PCR ran about 7 to 12 cycles. TCRdb itself ran the 5' RACE reads through MiXCR, one entry per CDR3 protein. This table has about 1.7 million distinct CDR3 sequences, about 28% appearing once. J gave up 5 bases and V 3 bases, and 4 bases lay outside the gene matches. CDR3 length equals 13 residues. Germline lookup yields CDR1 DFQATT and CDR2 SNEGSKA (reference sequence). The sequencing input was blood. This clonotype was sampled from a woman in her 30s in good health. The chain employs TRBV20-1 and TRBJ2-1, with 7 bases identical to TRBD2. The CDR3 spells CSARFLADNEQFF. DNA for the CDR3: TGCAGTGCTAGGTTCCTAGCGGACAATGAGCAGTTCTTC.